The 13 T cell receptor beta chains given below trace back to one sample, sequenced in a study of blood T cell repertoires in COVID-19. The method was immunoSEQ multiplex PCR; TCRdb's version includes in-frame clones alone and lacks a portion of them. The profile shows about 200,000 clones, roughly 90% of them singletons. Sequencing used peripheral blood. These receptors all come from a man aged 50-60 years with COVID-19, enrolled during active disease.

The chain employs TRBV7-9 and TRBJ2-7; 7 bases are shared with TRBD1. V lost 5 bases, J lost 2 bases, and 9 bases stayed unmatched. This CDR3 comprises 15 residues. Germline V gene data show CDR1 as SEHNR and CDR2 as FQNEAQ (reference sequence). CDR3 nucleotide sequence: TGTGCCAGCAGCCCCCCCGGGACAGATGCCTACGAGCAGTACTTC. It yields the protein CASSPPGTDAYEQYF.

This chain uses TRBV6-5 with TRBJ1-6; D might be TRBD1 (5 bases). CDR3 size: 15 residues. The germline V and J ends were trimmed by 6 bases and 11 bases, with 20 bases remaining between them. Germline CDR1 reads MNHEY; CDR2 reads SVGAGI. CDR3 coding DNA: TGTGCCAGCAGCCCCAGCCCCGACAGATCGACACCCCTCCACTTT. It translates to CASSPSPDRSTPLHF.

The V gene is TRBV7-9, the J gene TRBJ2-7, with TRBD1 matching over 11 bases. CDR1 SEHNR and CDR2 FQNEAQ come from the germline V gene (reference sequence). Trimming removed 5 bases from V and 7 bases from J; junction bases left unmatched: 10. CDR3 size: 15 residues. Here the CDR3 reads CASSTFGTGGSEQYF. As DNA, the CDR3 is TGTGCCAGCAGCACTTTTGGGACAGGGGGAAGTGAGCAGTACTTC.

V is TRBV7-9 and J is TRBJ2-3, with TRBD2 matching over 14 bases. CDR3 length: 15 residues. Germline-derived CDR1 and CDR2 are SEHNR and FQNEAQ (reference sequence). V gave up 9 bases and J gave up 6 bases; unmatched junction bases: 8. The CDR3 region is CASQGLAGVGDTQYF. The CDR3 nucleotides read TGTGCCAGTCAGGGACTAGCGGGAGTTGGGGATACGCAGTATTTT.

This clone was recorded only once. The chain combines TRBV28 with TRBJ1-4; no clear D. The CDR3 loop spans 14 amino acids. The germline CDR1 and CDR2 sequences are MDHEN and SYDVKM. V shed 5 bases and J shed 6 bases, with 13 bases lying between them. The CDR3 nucleotides read TGTGCCAGCAGTCTCAGACACGTGGATGAAAAACTGTTTTTT. It translates to CASSLRHVDEKLFF.

The J gene is TRBJ2-7, the V gene TRBV4-2, with 9 positions matching TRBD1. The germline CDR1 and CDR2 sequences are LGHNA and YNFKEQ. Trimming removed 4 bases from V and 3 bases from J; junction bases left unmatched: 7. CDR3 length equals 15 residues. Written as DNA, the CDR3 is TGTGCCAGCAGCCTTCAACAGGGGGCAAACTACGAGCAGTACTTC. Translation: CASSLQQGANYEQYF.

This clone was seen a handful of times. J is TRBJ2-5 and V is TRBV10-3; 9 nucleotides agree with TRBD2. Germline CDR1 reads ENHRY; CDR2 reads SYGVKD. V shed 0 bases and J 3 bases; nucleotides not matched to a gene: 8. CDR3 size: 17 residues. The CDR3 nucleotides read TGTGCCATCAGTGAGTCGACAGGCGGGGGGGCCAAAGAGACCCAGTACTTC. Translation: CAISESTGGGAKETQYF.

V and J are TRBV5-1 and TRBJ2-7; 9 bases align to TRBD1. V was pared by 4 bases and J by 7 bases, with 6 bases of the junction left unmatched. The CDR3 consists of 13 residues. Germline V gene sequence: CDR1 SGHRS, CDR2 YFSETQ. The CDR3 nucleotides read TGCGCCAGCAGCGAAAACAGGGGGCAAGAGCAGTACTTC. The encoded protein is CASSENRGQEQYF.

The chain links TRBV27 to TRBJ1-1, with D unclear. Germline loops: CDR1 MNHEY, CDR2 SMNVEV (reference sequence). The germline V and J ends were trimmed by 5 bases and 0 bases, with 10 bases remaining between them. This CDR3 comprises 14 residues. CDR3 loop: CASSMTPMNTEAFF. The CDR3, as DNA: TGTGCCAGCAGTATGACACCCATGAACACTGAAGCTTTCTTT.

This sequence joins TRBV18 and TRBJ2-1, with 10 bases fitting TRBD2. Germline V gives CDR1 KGHSH, CDR2 LQKENI. Trimming removed 4 bases from V and 5 bases from J; junction bases left unmatched: 5. The CDR3 has 15 residues. The CDR3 region has the DNA TGTGCCAGCTCACTGTCTAGCGGGGGTAACAATGAGCAGTTCTTC. Its translation is CASSLSSGGNNEQFF.

This chain connects TRBV4-1 to TRBJ2-1; TRBD1 aligns across 7 bases. The CDR3 is 15 amino acids. Trimming took 0 bases from V and 8 from J; bases not matched to a gene: 7. The germline V gene has CDR1 MGHRA and CDR2 YSYEKL. The CDR3, as DNA: TGCGCCAGCAGCCAAGATAGGGGGCGCGTCGATGAGCAGTTCTTC. Amino acid sequence: CASSQDRGRVDEQFF.

The chain is built from TRBV7-8 and TRBJ1-5; no clear D gene. Between the trimmed V and J ends, which lost 0 bases and 7 bases, there was a span of 19 bases. The CDR3 has 17 residues. CDR1 is SGHVS and CDR2 is FQNEAQ in the germline V gene. CDR3 residues: CASSLARLREHVQPQHF. The CDR3 nucleotides are TGTGCCAGCAGCTTAGCCCGCCTCCGGGAACACGTCCAGCCCCAGCATTTT.

The chain is built from TRBV9 and TRBJ2-4; D perhaps matches TRBD2 (7 bases). Germline V gene sequence: CDR1 SGDLS, CDR2 YYNGEE. Trimming stripped 3 bases from V and 8 bases from J, with 15 bases between. This CDR3 comprises 14 residues. In DNA form, the CDR3 reads TGTGCCAGCAGCGCTGGGGGGGGGCCAGACATTCAGTACTTC. This translates into CASSAGGGPDIQYF.